This entry describes one T cell receptor (beta chain). Its specificity is unknown. One end of the junction fails to match germline, which may point to a read error. Clinical symptoms, serum thyroxine, TRAb, thyroid ultrasound and orbital computed tomography informed diagnoses. The sample belongs to a study of T cells in Graves' hyperthyroidism and ophthalmopathy. Study-level information: Peripheral blood collection took place at initial diagnosis, before any treatment. Whole-study results and caveats: Most thyroid-expanded clonotypes above 0.001 were also found in blood.

It was RNA transcripts that yielded the amplified TCR beta CDR3 regions. Initially, a first-round RT-PCR of the TCR CDR3 employed the HTBI primer set. MiXCR, run by TCRdb on the multiplex PCR reads, gives a single entry per CDR3 protein. The table records about 560,000 distinct CDR3 sequences, over 15% of them present only once. The receptor was isolated from a woman aged 18-35 years with Graves' hyperthyroidism. Sequencing was carried out using blood.

The CDR3, as DNA: TGTGCCAGCAGCTTGGGTTTAGGGGCGGAAAGCACAGATACGCAGTGTTTT. This translates into CASSLGLGAESTDTQCF. J is TRBJ2-3 and V is TRBV5-6; tentatively, D is TRBD1 (5 bases). The germline gives CDR1 SGHDT, CDR2 YYEEEE. This CDR3 has 17 residues.